This is a list of T cell receptor beta chains from one sample in a study of cytomegalovirus exposure and HLA in healthy donors. This table comes from immunoSEQ multiplex PCR, and its TCRdb copy is limited to in-frame clones, with some not included. This table lists about 65,000 clones. The source material was PBMCs. These TCRs come from a boy younger than 18 in good health and CMV-seronegative. Each CDR3 is given with its conserved first and last residue. The D gene is left open where the match is weak.

V	J	D	DNA	CDR3
TRBV5-4	TRBJ2-2	NA	TGTGCCAGCGGGCAACTAGGGTACACCGGGGAGCTGTTTTTT	CASGQLGYTGELFF
TRBV18	TRBJ1-1	NA	TGTGCCAGCTCACCTAACAGGGAAGAAGCTTTCTTT	CASSPNREEAFF
TRBV29-1	TRBJ2-1	NA	TGCAGCGCTCAAGGGGGCAATGAGCAGTTCTTC	CSAQGGNEQFF
TRBV9	TRBJ1-2	NA	TGTGCCAGCAGCGTAGACATGGTGAATGGCTACACCTTC	CASSVDMVNGYTF
TRBV27	TRBJ2-2	NA	TGTGCCAGCAGTGAAGAGACCGGGGAGCTGTTTTTT	CASSEETGELFF
TRBV29-1	TRBJ2-1	TRBD2	TGCAGCGTTGAACCGGGAGGGGGTGACAATGAGCAGTTCTTC	CSVEPGGGDNEQFF
TRBV6-5	TRBJ1-2	TRBD1	TGTGCCACCAAAGAATTGGGACAGCGCTATGGCTACACCTTC	CATKELGQRYGYTF
TRBV2	TRBJ1-1	NA	TGTGCCAGCAGGGCTACGGGTCAGAACACTGAAGCTTTCTTT	CASRATGQNTEAFF
TRBV4-1	TRBJ1-3	TRBD1	TGCGCCAGCAGCGGGACAGGAAGGAACTCTGGAAACACCATATATTTT	CASSGTGRNSGNTIYF
TRBV11-2	TRBJ2-1	TRBD1	TGTGCCAGCAGCTTAAGCAGGGGGCCATACAATGAGCAGTTCTTC	CASSLSRGPYNEQFF
TRBV5-1	TRBJ1-2	TRBD1	TGCGCCAGCAGCTTAGGACAGGGGATCTATGGCTACACCTTC	CASSLGQGIYGYTF
TRBV27	TRBJ2-1	TRBD1	TGTGCCAGCAGATCCGGGACAGGGACCTACAATGAGCAGTTCTTC	CASRSGTGTYNEQFF
TRBV14	TRBJ1-1	NA	TGTGCCAGCAGATCAGGGATTCCCGGTACTGAAGCTTTCTTT	CASRSGIPGTEAFF
TRBV10-1	TRBJ2-3	NA	NA	CASSTSGRGVRDTQYF
TRBV10-2	TRBJ1-1	NA	TGCGCCAGCAGTGAAGCAGTGGGGAGACGGAGCATGAACACTGAAGCTTTCTTT	CASSEAVGRRSMNTEAFF
TRBV7-9	TRBJ1-3	TRBD1	TGTGCCAGCAGCTTAGCCGGGACAGTTGGAAACACCATATATTTT	CASSLAGTVGNTIYF
TRBV19	TRBJ2-7	TRBD2	TGTGCCAGTAGTCTGAGGGCGGCTAGCGGGTCGTACGAGCAGTACTTC	CASSLRAASGSYEQYF
TRBV28	TRBJ1-2	NA	TGTGGGACGAGGAGGACTCCTACTATGGGCTACACCTTC	CGTRRTPTMGYTF
TRBV25-1	TRBJ2-6	NA	TGTGCCAGCGCTCAGGATCCCGACTCTGGGGCCAACGTCCTGACTTTC	CASAQDPDSGANVLTF
TRBV25-1	TRBJ2-4	NA	TGTGCCAGCAGTGAATATGGGAGAGGGTCCCCCGGGAACATTCAGTACTTC	CASSEYGRGSPGNIQYF
TRBV6-6	TRBJ1-5	NA	TGTGCCAGCAGTTCAGGATTCGATGGTCAGCCCCAGCATTTT	CASSSGFDGQPQHF
TRBV2	TRBJ2-7	TRBD2	TGTGCCAGCAGTGTCCCTCCAAGCGGGGTCTCCTACGAGCAGTACTTC	CASSVPPSGVSYEQYF